The rows below give T cell receptor beta chains drawn from one sample of a study of regulatory T cells in long-lasting Graves disease. TCRdb independently ran MiXCR on the multiplex PCR reads; one entry per CDR3 protein. Of approximately 470,000 distinct CDR3 sequences listed, around 15% are singletons. These data were likewise used in another study, on T cells in Graves' hyperthyroidism and ophthalmopathy.

The sample was peripheral blood mononuclear cells (PBMCs), taken at new diagnosis, from a patient treated with antithyroid drugs. The receptors were sampled from a man aged 35 to 55 with Graves disease. Each CDR3 is given with its conserved first and last residue. D genes are given only for firm matches. Clone size is stated in some rows and not others, as once, few, many or a class when expanded.

>TRBJ2-4|NA|TRBD1|TRBV11-2
CASTWTGDGKNIQYF
TGTGCCAGCACCTGGACAGGGGACGGGAAAAACATTCAGTACTTC
>TRBJ1-6|NA|NA|TRBV6-1
CASRGRGNSPLHF
TGTGCCAGCAGGGGGCGCGGTAATTCACCCCTCCACTTT
>TRBJ2-1|NA|TRBD2|TRBV6-1
CASSATSGRSYEQSF
TGTGCCAGCAGCGCTACTAGCGGGAGGAGCTATGAGCAGTCCTTC
>TRBJ2-1|many|TRBD2|TRBV20-1
CSAHTGTSGKNEQFF
TGCAGTGCTCATACCGGGACTAGCGGGAAAAATGAGCAGTTCTTC
>TRBJ1-5|many|NA|TRBV5-1
CASSLRAKGNQPQHF
TGTGCCAGCAGCTTAAGAGCGAAAGGCAATCAGCCCCAGCATTTT
>TRBJ1-1|many|NA|TRBV5-1
CASRYRVADTEAFF
TGCGCCAGCAGATACAGGGTGGCGGACACTGAAGCTTTCTTT
>TRBJ2-1|NA|TRBD2|TRBV14
CASSRDFGGGPREQFF
TGTGCCAGCAGCCGCGATTTTGGGGGAGGGCCCCGTGAGCAGTTCTTC
>TRBJ2-3|many|NA|TRBV7-3
CASSLLGTDTQYF
TGTGCCAGCAGCTTATTGGGCACAGATACGCAGTATTTT
>TRBJ2-7|few|NA|TRBV5-1
CASSLGGRDEQYF
TGCGCCAGCAGCTTGGGGGGACGGGACGAGCAGTACTTC
>TRBJ2-7|NA|TRBD2|TRBV15
CATSRIAGEEQYF
TGTGCCACCAGCAGAATCGCGGGGGAAGAGCAGTACTTC
>TRBJ2-3|many|TRBD2|TRBV5-1
CASSLGTSGRLSDTQYF
TGCGCCAGCAGCTTGGGGACTAGCGGGAGGCTCTCAGATACGCAGTATTTT
>TRBJ2-2|many|TRBD1|TRBV28
CASSRPGTGAWGELFF
TGTGCCAGCAGCCGTCCCGGGACAGGGGCCTGGGGGGAGCTGTTTTTT
>TRBJ1-2|NA|NA|TRBV20-1
CSAGTRFSGYTF
TGCAGTGCTGGAACGCGGTTTTCGGGCTACACCTTC
>TRBJ2-7|NA|NA|TRBV5-1
CASHGGLGSSYEQYF
TGCGCCAGCCACGGGGGACTCGGAAGCTCCTACGAGCAGTACTTC
>TRBJ1-5|few|TRBD1|TRBV28
CASITGGYQTQHF
TGTGCCAGCATCACAGGGGGCTATCAGACCCAGCATTTT
>TRBJ1-5|few|NA|TRBV6-5
CASSLAASNQPQHF
TGTGCCAGCAGTTTGGCAGCTAGCAATCAGCCCCAGCATTTT
>TRBJ1-5|NA|TRBD1|TRBV7-8
CASSRDRDSQPQHF
TGTGCCAGCAGCCGGGACAGGGATTCTCAGCCCCAGCATTTT
>TRBJ2-3|many|TRBD1|TRBV2
CASSWFRDRQDTQYF
TGTGCCAGCAGTTGGTTCCGGGACAGGCAGGATACGCAGTATTTT
>TRBJ2-7|many|NA|TRBV6-1
CASSHPGTGNSYEQYF
TGTGCCAGCAGTCACCCCGGGACGGGGAACTCCTACGAGCAGTACTTC
>TRBJ2-7|many|TRBD2|TRBV29-1
CSVMTSGTYEQYF
TGCAGCGTTATGACTAGCGGCACCTACGAGCAGTACTTC
>TRBJ2-1|many|TRBD2|TRBV2
CASSEELAGGLGEQFF
TGTGCCAGCAGTGAAGAACTAGCGGGAGGGCTCGGTGAGCAGTTCTTC
>TRBJ2-7|NA|TRBD1|TRBV24-1
CATSDSLTGGSSEQYF
TGTGCCACCAGTGACTCGCTGACAGGGGGCTCGTCCGAGCAGTACTTC
>TRBJ2-2|NA|NA|TRBV3-1
CASSQAGVNTGELFF
TGTGCCAGCAGCCAAGCGGGAGTGAACACCGGGGAGCTGTTTTTT
>TRBJ2-2|many|TRBD1|TRBV27
CASSPTGTGTGELFF
TGTGCCAGCAGCCCTACTGGGACAGGCACCGGGGAGCTGTTTTTT
>TRBJ1-6|many|NA|TRBV18
CASSPKRGVDSPLHF
TGTGCCAGCTCACCAAAACGAGGGGTAGATTCACCCCTCCACTTT
>TRBJ1-5|many|NA|TRBV11-2
CASSLDWGGNQPQHF
TGTGCCAGCAGCTTAGATTGGGGTGGCAATCAGCCCCAGCATTTT
>TRBJ1-5|NA|NA|TRBV6-1
CASSEGQPNQPQHF
TGTGCCAGCAGTGAAGGGCAGCCTAATCAGCCCCAGCATTTT
>TRBJ1-5|many|NA|TRBV20-1
CSARGRGVGNQPQHF
TGCAGTGCTAGAGGTCGAGGGGTCGGGAATCAGCCCCAGCATTTT
>TRBJ1-5|few|TRBD1|TRBV12-3/TRBV12-4
CASSSSTGLGNQPQHF
TGTGCCAGCAGTTCATCGACAGGGCTTGGCAATCAGCCCCAGCATTTT
>TRBJ2-5|many|NA|TRBV29-1
CSIRQGVRESQETQYF
TGCAGCATCAGACAGGGAGTCCGGGAGTCACAAGAGACCCAGTACTTC
>TRBJ2-5|few|TRBD2|TRBV24-1
CATGTSGRGEETQYF
TGTGCCACCGGGACTAGCGGGAGAGGTGAGGAGACCCAGTACTTC
>TRBJ1-1|NA|TRBD1|TRBV7-2
CASSSLTGLMNTEAFF
TGTGCCAGCAGCTCCTTGACAGGGCTCATGAACACTGAAGCTTTCTTT
>TRBJ2-4|many|NA|TRBV5-1
CASSLTGEAKNIQYF
TGCGCCAGCAGCTTGACGGGAGAGGCCAAAAACATTCAGTACTTC
>TRBJ2-7|many|NA|TRBV28
CASTRPVGPGEQYF
TGTGCCAGCACCCGCCCCGTGGGCCCTGGCGAGCAGTACTTC
>TRBJ2-1|few|NA|TRBV11-2
CASSKIVGLQPYNEQFF
TGTGCCAGCAGCAAGATCGTGGGACTCCAACCTTACAATGAGCAGTTCTTC
>TRBJ1-1|NA|TRBD1|TRBV9
CASSATGATEAFF
TGTGCCAGCAGCGCGACAGGGGCCACTGAAGCTTTCTTT
>TRBJ2-1|many|TRBD2|TRBV7-8
CASSLFSSGSSYNEQFF
TGTGCCAGCAGCTTATTTTCTAGCGGGAGCTCCTACAATGAGCAGTTCTTC
>TRBJ2-5|many|NA|TRBV15
CATSRDQRGWETQYF
TGTGCCACCAGCAGAGATCAACGGGGATGGGAGACCCAGTACTTC
>TRBJ2-7|NA|NA|TRBV19
CASSKAGQLQYEQYF
TGTGCCAGTTCCAAGGCGGGACAGCTTCAATACGAGCAGTACTTC
>TRBJ2-7|many|TRBD1|TRBV27
CASSVWDRAVSEQYF
TGTGCCAGCAGTGTTTGGGACAGAGCTGTTTCCGAGCAGTACTTC
>TRBJ1-3|NA|NA|TRBV20-1
CSARQPGNTIYF
TGCAGTGCTAGGCAGCCTGGAAACACCATATATTTT
>TRBJ2-7|NA|NA|TRBV7-3
CASSPRDQGSGEQYF
TGCGCCAGCAGCCCAAGGGATCAGGGATCGGGGGAGCAGTACTTC
>TRBJ1-2|many|NA|TRBV20-1
CSARDPRSLSNYGYTF
TGCAGTGCTAGGGATCCCCGGAGTCTATCTAACTATGGCTACACCTTC
>TRBJ2-7|many|NA|TRBV7-8
CASSRGQEGLEQYF
TGTGCCAGCAGCCGCGGACAGGAGGGACTCGAGCAGTACTTC
>TRBJ2-5|many|TRBD2|TRBV11-2
CASSQAAALAGGLETQYF
TGTGCCAGCAGCCAAGCAGCGGCACTAGCGGGAGGATTGGAGACCCAGTACTTC
>TRBJ1-1|few|NA|TRBV24-1
CATSDFRGTEAFF
TGTGCCACCAGTGATTTTAGGGGTACTGAAGCTTTCTTT
>TRBJ2-5|many|TRBD2|TRBV28
CASSPGLAGGEETQYF
TGTGCCAGCAGCCCCGGACTAGCGGGAGGGGAAGAGACCCAGTACTTC
>TRBJ1-5|NA|TRBD1|TRBV12-3/TRBV12-4
CASSLPRIGQGRPWGNQPQHF
TGTGCCAGCAGTTTGCCGAGGATAGGACAGGGGAGACCATGGGGCAATCAGCCCCAGCATTTT
>TRBJ2-1|many|TRBD1|TRBV14
CASSQRQGATSYNEQFF
TGTGCCAGCAGCCAGAGGCAGGGGGCCACTTCCTACAATGAGCAGTTCTTC
>TRBJ2-1|many|TRBD2|TRBV20-1
CSASRAGAHNEQFF
TGCAGTGCTAGCAGGGCGGGAGCCCACAATGAGCAGTTCTTC
>TRBJ2-5|NA|NA|TRBV7-9
CASSLSVGETQYF
TGTGCCAGCAGCTTAAGCGTAGGAGAGACCCAGTACTTC
>TRBJ2-7|many|NA|TRBV12-3/TRBV12-4
CASSRETATEQYF
TGTGCCAGCAGTCGGGAGACAGCGACCGAGCAGTACTTC
>TRBJ2-7|many|TRBD2|TRBV28
CASTRTSGNYEQYF
TGTGCCAGCACACGGACTAGCGGAAACTACGAGCAGTACTTC
>TRBJ2-5|NA|NA|TRBV6-2/TRBV6-3
CASSYGGTETQYF
TGTGCCAGCAGTTACGGCGGGACGGAGACCCAGTACTTC
>TRBJ2-7|few|TRBD2|TRBV11-2
CASSTGTSGRVRYGQYF
TGTGCCAGCAGCACAGGGACTAGCGGGAGAGTAAGGTACGGGCAGTACTTC
>TRBJ2-4|NA|NA|TRBV6-2/TRBV6-3
CASSGTSYIQYF
TGTGCCAGCAGTGGAACCTCCTACATTCAGTACTTC
>TRBJ2-7|many|NA|TRBV28
CASSLSGPFHEQYF
TGTGCCAGCAGTTTGAGCGGGCCCTTCCACGAGCAGTACTTC